These 7 T cell receptor beta chains came from one sample sequenced in a study of Graves' ophthalmopathy and Graves' hyperthyroidism (dated by TCRdb to about 2018). Reads for this sample came from an Illumina HiSeq 2000. For repertoire sequencing, TCR beta CDR3 regions were amplified from RNA transcripts. HTBI primers and the Qiagen OneStep RT-PCR kit were used in a first-round RT-PCR, which was followed by a second-round multiplex PCR, size selection and purification. TCRdb cleaned the public reads at Q25 with fastp, built clones with MiXCR and kept in-frame beta chains. Entries are consolidated by CDR3 protein sequence, retaining the most common genes and DNA. Present in this sample are around 590,000 distinct CDR3 sequences, just under 40% of which were seen just once. The ten largest make up around 4.6% of the sample. The sequencing sample was made of peripheral blood or thyroid tissue (not recorded which). The receptors shown here come from an adult man with Graves' hyperthyroidism.

This clonotype was recorded many times. The chain is built from TRBV4-2 and TRBJ1-1; D gene unclear. This CDR3 contains 14 residues. The germline gives CDR1 LGHNA, CDR2 YNFKEQ. Trimming took 4 bases from V and 1 from J, leaving 10 bases between them. CDR3 nucleotides: TGTGCCAGCAGCCTCCGTCGGGAGAACACTGAAGCTTTCTTT. Protein sequence: CASSLRRENTEAFF.

V is TRBV29-1 and J is TRBJ2-3; D perhaps matches TRBD1 (6 bases). The CDR3 spans 13 residues. Per germline, CDR1 SQVTM and CDR2 ANQGSEA. V was pared by 6 bases and J by 0 bases, with 10 bases between. The chain's CDR3 is CSVHRVSTDTQYF. The CDR3 DNA follows: TGCAGCGTCCACAGGGTCAGCACAGATACGCAGTATTTT.

The chain joins TRBV10-3 to TRBJ2-2; 7 bases fit TRBD1. In germline, CDR1 is ENHRY, CDR2 SYGVKD. V lost 10 bases, J lost 3 bases, and 8 bases stayed unmatched. The CDR3 has 14 amino acids. The CDR3 sequence is CASRTGTDTGELFF. The CDR3, as DNA: TGTGCCAGCAGAACCGGGACAGACACCGGGGAGCTGTTTTTT.

This clonotype has ten or more counts. The V call is TRBV19, the J call TRBJ1-2; a possible D gene is TRBD1 (6 bases). This CDR3 comprises 13 residues. Looked up from germline, CDR1 is LNHDA and CDR2 is SQIVND (reference sequence). The germline V and J ends were trimmed by 2 bases and 5 bases, with 9 bases remaining between them. The CDR3 DNA follows: TGTGCCAGTAGTATAAAGGGGGATTATGGCTACACCTTC. This gives the protein CASSIKGDYGYTF. Supplemented by reference TRBV19 and TRBJ1-2, the full variable domain reads DGGITQSPKYLFRKEGQNVTLSCEQNLNHDAMYWYRQDPGQGLRLIYYSQIVNDFQKGDIAEGYSVSREKKESFPLTVTSAQKNPTAFYLCASSIKGDYGYTFGSGTRLTVV.

Comment on this clonotype: A much larger clone sits a single nucleotide away, making a read error possible. V and J are TRBV11-2 and TRBJ1-1; tentatively, D is TRBD1 (6 bases). Germline CDR1 reads SGHAT; CDR2 reads FQNNGV. This CDR3 has 16 residues. Trimming took off 1 base at V and 1 base at J, with 13 bases between the two ends. The CDR3 DNA reads TGTGCCAGCAGCTTAGGTCTCTGGGGACAGAACACTGAAGCTTTCTTT. Amino acids: CASSLGLWGQNTEAFF.

This chain joins TRBV7-9 and TRBJ2-7; D gene unclear. The DNA end is more similar to TRBJ2-1, so the J call may be wrong. This CDR3 is built from 14 residues. Looked up from germline, CDR1 is SEHNR and CDR2 is FQNEAQ (reference sequence). CDR3 in DNA: TGTGCCAGCAGCTTAGCAAGACTGAATTTCGAGCAGTTCTTC. It yields the protein CASSLARLNFEQFF.

The chain recombines TRBV5-5 with TRBJ2-7; 8 bases are shared with TRBD1. V shed 0 bases, J shed 3 bases, and the junction held 5 bases outside the gene matches. The CDR3 extends over 15 amino acids. CDR1 is SGHKS and CDR2 is YYEKEE in the germline V gene (reference sequence). CDR3 residues: CASSLGPGGIYEQYF. The CDR3 DNA follows: TGTGCCAGCAGCTTGGGCCCAGGGGGCATCTACGAGCAGTACTTC.